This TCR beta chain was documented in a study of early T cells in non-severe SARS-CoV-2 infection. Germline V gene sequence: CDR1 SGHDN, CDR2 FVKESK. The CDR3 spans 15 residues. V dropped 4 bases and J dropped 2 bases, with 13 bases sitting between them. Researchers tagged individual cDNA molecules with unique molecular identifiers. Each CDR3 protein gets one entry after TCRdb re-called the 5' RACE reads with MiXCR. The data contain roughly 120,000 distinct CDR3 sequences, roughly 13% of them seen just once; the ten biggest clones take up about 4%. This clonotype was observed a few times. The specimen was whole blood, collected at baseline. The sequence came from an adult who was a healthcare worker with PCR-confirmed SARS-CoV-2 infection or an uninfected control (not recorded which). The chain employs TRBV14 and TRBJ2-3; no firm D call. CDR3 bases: TGTGCCAGCAGCCCTACGGACGCCATCACAGATACGCAGTATTTT. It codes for CASSPTDAITDTQYF.